Reported below is one T cell receptor (beta chain). PCR was performed a second time for about 7 to 11 cycles using a sample-barcoded 5' primer and a J-beta primer mix. TCRdb reprocessed the 5' RACE reads with MiXCR, giving one entry per CDR3 protein. The repertoire holds about 1.1 million distinct CDR3 sequences, with more than 30% as singletons. The CDR3 covers 16 residues. V shed 0 bases, J shed 11 bases, and the junction held 9 bases outside the gene matches. Looked up from germline, CDR1 is MNHEY and CDR2 is SMNVEV (reference sequence). The data are from a study of blood T cells in healthy people across ages.

What was sequenced was blood. V and J are TRBV27 and TRBJ1-6; TRBD1 matches 8 bases. The receptor comes from a man aged 18 to 29 in good health. Here the CDR3 DNA reads TGTGCCAGCAGTTTATCGGAGGCAGGGGGCTTCCCACCCCTCCACTTT. Translation gives CASSLSEAGGFPPLHF.